This passage covers 24 T cell receptor beta chains from one sample sequenced in a study of PD-1 blockade in classical Hodgkin lymphoma (TCRdb year 2020). What this sample's time point label stands for: newly diagnosed, previously untreated cHL patient sample. Library creation used the immunoSEQ multiplex PCR assay. The source is immuneACCESS, and TCRdb retained only in-frame sequences with V and J called. Part of the clones is not carried over; for the studies checked, unresolved V genes explain less than half of this, and the remainder is unexplained. The sample profile shows 20,000 to 25,000 clones; around 94% of them were found once. Approximately 5% of the sample is held by the ten biggest clonotypes. Sequencing used peripheral blood mononuclear cells (PBMCs). The source is a human donor with classical Hodgkin lymphoma.

This chain connects TRBV21-1 to TRBJ1-4; the table's D call of TRBD1 was not tested on the DNA. TRBV21-1 corresponds to a pseudogene. This CDR3 contains 15 residues. The CDR3 nucleotides are TGTGCCAGCAGCAAAGCGCGTGGGCAGGATGAAAAACTGTTTTTT. This codes for CASSKARGQDEKLFF.

The chain uses TRBV15 and TRBJ2-7, with 7 bases matching TRBD1. This CDR3 comprises 13 residues. Trimming took 4 bases from V and 5 from J; bases not matched to a gene: 5. Germline CDR1 and CDR2: LNHNV and YYDKDF (reference sequence). CDR3 protein: CATSTTGAHEQYF. CDR3 DNA: TGTGCCACCAGCACAACAGGGGCCCACGAGCAGTACTTC.

The chain employs TRBV5-1 and TRBJ2-3, with 9 bases lining up with TRBD2. Germline lookup yields CDR1 SGHRS and CDR2 YFSETQ. Trimming removed 4 bases from V and 0 bases from J; junction bases left unmatched: 6. This CDR3 is 16 amino acids long. The CDR3 here is CASSRRLAESTDTQYF. In DNA, the CDR3 is TGCGCCAGCAGCCGGAGACTAGCGGAAAGCACAGATACGCAGTATTTT. Using reference TRBV5-1 and TRBJ2-3 for the parts outside the CDR3, the full variable domain is KAGVTQTPRYLIKTRGQQVTLSCSPISGHRSVSWYQQTPGQGLQFLFEYFSETQRNKGNFPGRFSGRQFSNSRSEMNVSTLELGDSALYLCASSRRLAESTDTQYFGPGTRLTVL.

The V gene is TRBV6-5, the J gene TRBJ1-2, with D possibly TRBD1 on 5 matching bases. The CDR3 is 16 residues long. CDR1 is MNHEY, CDR2 SVGAGI, per germline. Trimming shortened V by 2 bases and J by 1 base, and 14 bases separated the two germline ends. CDR3 loop: CASSYAGTGDNYGYTF. The CDR3 DNA reads as TGTGCCAGCAGTTACGCAGGAACAGGAGATAACTATGGCTACACCTTC.

V gene TRBV2 combines with J gene TRBJ2-5; TRBD2 might be the D (6 bases). V lost 4 bases, J lost 3 bases, and 18 bases lay in between. Germline V CDR1 and CDR2: SNHLY, FYNNEI. The CDR3 runs to 16 residues. The CDR3: CASSVPAGTLKETQYF. The DNA for the CDR3 is TGTGCCAGCAGTGTACCCGCGGGGACCTTGAAAGAGACCCAGTACTTC.

J is TRBJ2-3 and V is TRBV19; D gene uncertain. The V end lost 1 base, the J end lost 0 bases, and 8 bases lay between the germline ends. CDR3 length: 15 residues. Germline-derived CDR1 and CDR2 are LNHDA and SQIVND (reference sequence). The CDR3 coding sequence is TGTGCCAGTAGTATAGGGGCAGCTAGCACAGATACGCAGTATTTT. It encodes CASSIGAASTDTQYF.

The CDR3 bases are TGTGCCAGCAGCTTAATGAACACTGAAGCTTTCTTT. The encoded protein is CASSLMNTEAFF. This sequence joins TRBV7-9 and TRBJ1-1; D unresolved. Looked up from germline, CDR1 is SEHNR and CDR2 is FQNEAQ (reference sequence). V lost 2 bases to trimming and J lost 0 bases, with 1 base between them. There are 12 residues in the CDR3.

This rearrangement joins TRBV28 to TRBJ2-7, with a tentative D call TRBD2 (5 bases). Germline V CDR1 and CDR2: MDHEN, SYDVKM. V dropped 3 bases and J dropped 6 bases, with 9 bases sitting between them. This CDR3 is built from 12 residues. In DNA, the CDR3 is TGTGCCAGCAGTTTGCGAGGAGGCGAGCAGTACTTC. It translates to CASSLRGGEQYF.

The V gene is TRBV11-2, the J gene TRBJ1-4, with TRBD1 as a possible D gene (5 bases). CDR1 is SGHAT, CDR2 FQNNGV, per germline. V was trimmed by 3 bases and J by 14 bases, leaving 19 bases between them. The CDR3 runs 14 residues. CDR3 region: CASSFSPQGYALFF. In DNA form, the CDR3 reads TGTGCCAGCAGCTTTTCTCCCCAGGGTTATGCCCTGTTTTTT.

V gene TRBV12-5 combines with J gene TRBJ2-3, with 8 bases lining up with TRBD1. The CDR3 consists of 14 residues. Per the germline V gene, CDR1 is LGHNT and CDR2 is FRNRAP. J lost 4 bases, V lost 10 bases, and 10 bases had no gene match. The DNA for the CDR3 is TGTGCTACGGGGACAGGTTTAGGGGCAGATACGCAGTATTTT. Translation: CATGTGLGADTQYF.

The V call is TRBV6-5, the J call TRBJ1-4; tentative D call: TRBD1 (5 bases). Per germline, CDR1 MNHEY and CDR2 SVGAGI. The V end lost 6 bases, the J end lost 5 bases, and 13 bases lay between the germline ends. The CDR3 length is 14 residues. The CDR3, as DNA: TGTGCCAGCAGCCGCGGACACGCCAATGAAAAACTGTTTTTT. Protein sequence: CASSRGHANEKLFF.

This clone appeared once. The chain couples TRBV6-1 to TRBJ1-5, with unresolved D. CDR1 is MNHNS, CDR2 SASEGT, per germline. This CDR3 comprises 15 residues. The germline V and J ends were trimmed by 4 bases and 6 bases, with 16 bases remaining between them. CDR3 sequence: CASSAPKEWGQPQHF. CDR3 sequence (DNA): TGTGCCAGCAGTGCTCCAAAGGAATGGGGTCAGCCCCAGCATTTT.

The chain employs TRBV7-6 and TRBJ1-1; weak D call: TRBD1 (5 bases). The V end lost 5 bases, the J end lost 2 bases, and 9 bases lay between the germline ends. This CDR3 has 13 residues. Germline assignment: CDR1 SGHVS and CDR2 FNYEAQ. CDR3 DNA sequence: TGTGCCAGCAGCGGCAGGGTTAACACTGAAGCTTTCTTT. Translation: CASSGRVNTEAFF.

This sequence joins TRBV6-5 and TRBJ2-7; 7 nucleotides line up with TRBD2. CDR3 length: 14 amino acids. J lost 7 bases, V lost 0 bases, and 6 bases had no gene match. Germline assignment: CDR1 MNHEY and CDR2 SVGAGI. The chain's CDR3 is CASSYSGGSREQYF. For the CDR3, the DNA is TGTGCCAGCAGTTACTCGGGGGGGTCCCGGGAGCAGTACTTC.

Notes on this clone: Distinct nucleotide sequences in the sample also encode this CDR3. This chain links TRBV27 with TRBJ1-5, with D possibly being TRBD1 (6 bases). Per the germline V gene, CDR1 is MNHEY and CDR2 is SMNVEV (reference sequence). Deletions cut 1 base from V and 4 bases from J, with 23 bases between. This CDR3 spans 19 amino acids. In DNA form, the CDR3 reads TGTGCCAGCAGTTTATATATGGGACAAGGGACCCTCCCGAATCAGCCCCAGCATTTT. Encoded protein: CASSLYMGQGTLPNQPQHF.

The rearrangement uses TRBV5-5 and TRBJ1-2; maybe TRBD1 (5 bases). The CDR3 contains 13 residues. V lost 7 bases to trimming and J lost 4 bases, with 14 bases between them. CDR1 and CDR2 (germline): SGHKS, YYEKEE (reference sequence). The CDR3 spells CASASRQSYGYTF. In DNA, the CDR3 is TGTGCCAGCGCGTCACGACAGTCCTATGGCTACACCTTC.

V is TRBV10-2 and J is TRBJ2-1; perhaps D is TRBD1 or TRBD2 (5 bases each). Germline V gives CDR1 WSHSY, CDR2 SAAADI. The CDR3 has 22 residues. V lost 0 bases and J lost 4, with 31 bases in between. This chain's CDR3 is CASSESSGSWWLTRKGYNEQFF. CDR3 DNA: TGCGCCAGCAGTGAGTCTAGTGGGAGTTGGTGGCTCACTAGGAAGGGGTACAATGAGCAGTTCTTC.

The table lists this clone with a few counts. The CDR3 region has the DNA TGTGCCAGCAGCCCATCAATTCAGGGATATGGCACAGATACGCAGTATTTT. Its translation is CASSPSIQGYGTDTQYF. The V gene is TRBV7-8, the J gene TRBJ2-3, with a weak D call TRBD1 (5 bases). The length of the CDR3 is 17 residues. V shed 5 bases and J shed 1 base, with 19 bases lying between them. Germline CDR1 reads SGHVS; CDR2 reads FQNEAQ.

This sequence joins TRBV6-4 and TRBJ2-5, with TRBD2 identical over 7 bases. Germline-derived CDR1 and CDR2 are MRHNA and SNTAGT. Trimming removed 4 bases from V and 5 bases from J; junction bases left unmatched: 7. This CDR3 contains 14 residues. In DNA, the CDR3 is TGTGCCAGCAGTGCAGCGGGGAAACATGAGACCCAGTACTTC. Protein product: CASSAAGKHETQYF.

The chain employs TRBV30 and TRBJ2-5; D may be TRBD2 (5 bases). The V and J ends lost 0 bases and 5 bases respectively, with 13 bases between them. The CDR3 is 14 residues long. Germline CDR1 and CDR2: GTSNPN and SVGIG (reference sequence). The CDR3 DNA reads as TGTGCCTGGAGTGTAGGGCCTAGCCTGGAGACCCAGTACTTC. Protein product: CAWSVGPSLETQYF.

V usage is TRBV7-2 and J usage is TRBJ2-7; D remains ambiguous. The V end was cut by 2 bases, the J end by 2 bases, with 7 bases between. The germline V gene has CDR1 SGHTA and CDR2 FQGNSA. The CDR3 is 13 residues long. CDR3 amino acids: CASSLPPAYEQYF. As DNA, the CDR3 is TGTGCCAGCAGCTTACCCCCAGCCTACGAGCAGTACTTC.

CDR3 coding DNA: TGCGCCAGCAGTGAGTCGATCGCAGGGGGCCACTACGAGCAGTACTTC. It yields the protein CASSESIAGGHYEQYF. The rearrangement joins TRBV10-1 to TRBJ2-7; TRBD1 matches 8 bases. Per the germline V gene, CDR1 is WNHNN and CDR2 is SYGVQD (reference sequence). The CDR3 length is 16 residues. Losses at the gene ends were 0 bases for V and 3 bases for J; bases not matched to a gene: 7.

V is TRBV5-1 and J is TRBJ1-3; D not resolved. Germline V gene lookup returns CDR1 SGHRS and CDR2 YFSETQ. The CDR3 is 16 amino acids. Trimming took off 0 bases at V and 4 bases at J, with 14 bases between the two ends. The CDR3 DNA reads TGCGCCAGCAGCTTGGCCGGCATTCCGTCCGGAAACACCATATATTTT. This gives the protein CASSLAGIPSGNTIYF.

This rearrangement joins TRBV19 to TRBJ2-5; unclear D gene. Germline lookup yields CDR1 LNHDA and CDR2 SQIVND (reference sequence). The CDR3 has 11 residues. V was pared by 6 bases and J by 2 bases, with 4 bases between. The CDR3 nucleotides are TGTGCCAGTAGACAGCAAGAGACCCAGTACTTC. Protein product: CASRQQETQYF.